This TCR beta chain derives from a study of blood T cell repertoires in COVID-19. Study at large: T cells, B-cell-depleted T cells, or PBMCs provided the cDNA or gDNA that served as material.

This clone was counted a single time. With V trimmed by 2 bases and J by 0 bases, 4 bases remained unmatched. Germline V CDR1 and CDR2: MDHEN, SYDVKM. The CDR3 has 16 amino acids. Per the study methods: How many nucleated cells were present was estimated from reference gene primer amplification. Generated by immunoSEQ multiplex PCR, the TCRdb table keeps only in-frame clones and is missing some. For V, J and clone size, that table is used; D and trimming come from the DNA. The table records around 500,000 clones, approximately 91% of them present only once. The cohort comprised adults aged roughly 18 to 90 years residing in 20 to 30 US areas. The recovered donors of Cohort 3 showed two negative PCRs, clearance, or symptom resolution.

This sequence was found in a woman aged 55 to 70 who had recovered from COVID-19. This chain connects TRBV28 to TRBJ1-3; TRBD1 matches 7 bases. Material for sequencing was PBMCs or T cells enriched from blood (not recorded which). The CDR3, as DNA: TGTGCCAGCAGTTTAGGCGACAGGGCCTCTGGAAACACCATATATTTT. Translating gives CASSLGDRASGNTIYF.